These 12 T cell receptor beta chains were sequenced from one sample in a study of PD-1 blockade in classical Hodgkin lymphoma. The repertoire was sequenced with immunoSEQ multiplex PCR; TCRdb's copy has only in-frame clones and lacks some. This table has 20,000 to 25,000 clones, approximately 91% appearing once. Time point in this sample: newly diagnosed, previously untreated cHL patient sample. Magnetic negative selection served to purify CD4+ T cells out of PBMCs that had been thawed. Sequencing was carried out using CD4+ T cells from blood. The origin of the receptors is a human donor with classical Hodgkin lymphoma.

V and J are TRBV7-2 and TRBJ2-3, with 8 bases identical to TRBD1. CDR1 SGHTA and CDR2 FQGNSA come from the germline V gene. Trimming took 6 bases from V and 4 from J; bases not matched to a gene: 12. CDR3 length: 16 residues. DNA of the CDR3: TGTGCCAGCAGACCGGGACAGGCCCGGGGTGCAGATACGCAGTATTTT. This translates into CASRPGQARGADTQYF.

The chain uses TRBV2 and TRBJ2-7; 10 nucleotides line up with TRBD1. The CDR3 extends over 14 amino acids. V lost 6 bases, J lost 6 bases, and 8 bases stayed unmatched. Germline-derived CDR1 and CDR2 are SNHLY and FYNNEI. The CDR3 loop reads CASRPGQGLREQYF. CDR3 sequence (DNA): TGTGCCAGCAGACCGGGACAGGGGTTGCGCGAGCAGTACTTC.

This clone was picked up a small number of times. This rearrangement joins TRBV27 to TRBJ1-1; D perhaps matches TRBD1 (6 bases). CDR3 length: 20 amino acids. Trimming stripped 2 bases from V and 4 bases from J, with 29 bases between. The V gene's germline CDR1 is MNHEY and CDR2 SMNVEV (reference sequence). Here the CDR3 reads CASSLRGGWRPRGEGTEAFF. The CDR3 bases are TGTGCCAGCAGTTTAAGAGGGGGGTGGAGGCCCCGGGGAGAGGGCACTGAAGCTTTCTTT.

The chain joins TRBV19 to TRBJ2-1; D is ambiguous. The V gene lost 3 bases and the J gene lost 4 bases, with 22 bases spanning the gap. CDR1 LNHDA and CDR2 SQIVND come from the germline V gene (reference sequence). This CDR3 has 18 residues. The CDR3: CASSMGPLLMGYYNEQFF. CDR3 nucleotides: TGTGCCAGTAGTATGGGCCCTCTACTGATGGGCTATTACAATGAGCAGTTCTTC.

The gene calls are TRBV29-1 and TRBJ1-1, with 7 bases lining up with TRBD1. Per germline, CDR1 SQVTM and CDR2 ANQGSEA. Trimming removed 7 bases from V and 1 base from J; junction bases left unmatched: 0. The CDR3 length is 11 residues. This CDR3 reads CSGQGNTEAFF. CDR3 coding DNA: TGCAGCGGACAGGGGAACACTGAAGCTTTCTTT.

The gene calls are TRBV5-1 and TRBJ2-1; TRBD1 agrees at 11 bases. V lost 3 bases and J lost 6; bases outside the gene matches: 5. In germline, CDR1 is SGHRS, CDR2 YFSETQ. This CDR3 has 15 residues. Here the CDR3 reads CASSSGQGVTNEQFF. The CDR3 nucleotides are TGCGCCAGCAGCTCGGGACAGGGGGTGACCAATGAGCAGTTCTTC.

This chain connects TRBV5-4 to TRBJ2-1, with no clear D. With 3 bases removed from V and 8 bases from J, the gap between germline ends came to 15 bases. CDR3 size: 14 residues. From germline, CDR1 is SGHNT and CDR2 YYREEE (reference sequence). CDR3 residues: CASSSPDKGDEQFF. Written as DNA, the CDR3 is TGTGCCAGCAGCTCCCCGGATAAAGGAGATGAGCAGTTCTTC. Full variable domain (missing parts from reference TRBV5-4 and TRBJ2-1): ETGVTQSPTHLIKTRGQQVTLRCSSQSGHNTVSWYQQALGQGPQFIFQYYREEENGRGNFPPRFSGLQFPNYSSELNVNALELDDSALYLCASSSPDKGDEQFFGPGTRLTVL.

The table lists this clone with a few counts. The chain links TRBV7-9 to TRBJ1-4; unclear D gene. Looked up from germline, CDR1 is SEHNR and CDR2 is FQNEAQ (reference sequence). This CDR3 region has 15 residues. V lost 5 bases, J lost 0 bases, and 10 bases lay in between. This CDR3 is CASSPVGATNEKLFF. The CDR3 nucleotides are TGTGCCAGCAGCCCGGTTGGCGCAACTAATGAAAAACTGTTTTTT.

This sequence joins TRBV6-1 and TRBJ2-2; D gene unclear. The V gene's germline CDR1 is MNHNS and CDR2 SASEGT. There are 14 residues in the CDR3. Deletions cut 4 bases from V and 3 bases from J, with 9 bases between. The CDR3 DNA reads TGTGCCAGCAGTGGGGGATCTTACACCGGGGAGCTGTTTTTT. It specifies CASSGGSYTGELFF.

This clone was observed a single time. V gene TRBV19 combines with J gene TRBJ2-4, with 8 bases identical to TRBD2. The CDR3 covers 18 residues. J was trimmed by 0 bases and V by 1 base; bases with no gene match: 8. Germline CDR1 LNHDA, CDR2 SQIVND (reference sequence). CDR3 sequence reads: CASSIGWREVLAKNIQYF. CDR3 nucleotide sequence: TGTGCCAGTAGTATAGGTTGGCGGGAGGTTCTAGCCAAAAACATTCAGTACTTC.

This chain connects TRBV29-1 to TRBJ1-5; D gene uncertain. The germline V gene encodes CDR1 SQVTM and CDR2 ANQGSEA. Trimming left V 4 bases short and J 6 bases short, with 13 bases between. This CDR3 has 13 amino acids. CDR3 nucleotide sequence: TGCAGCGTTGTGCAAGAACCCGCTCAGCCCCAGCATTTT. Translation: CSVVQEPAQPQHF.

A few counts support this clone. The rearrangement joins TRBV5-1 to TRBJ1-5; D gene ambiguous. V gave up 3 bases and J gave up 2 bases, with 6 bases separating them. The CDR3 consists of 13 residues. CDR1 and CDR2 (germline): SGHRS, YFSETQ. The CDR3 nucleotides read TGCGCCAGCAGCTATGGGGGCAATCAGCCCCAGCATTTT. Residues: CASSYGGNQPQHF. The complete variable domain, with remaining parts taken from reference TRBV5-1 and TRBJ1-5, reads KAGVTQTPRYLIKTRGQQVTLSCSPISGHRSVSWYQQTPGQGLQFLFEYFSETQRNKGNFPGRFSGRQFSNSRSEMNVSTLELGDSALYLCASSYGGNQPQHFGDGTRLSIL.